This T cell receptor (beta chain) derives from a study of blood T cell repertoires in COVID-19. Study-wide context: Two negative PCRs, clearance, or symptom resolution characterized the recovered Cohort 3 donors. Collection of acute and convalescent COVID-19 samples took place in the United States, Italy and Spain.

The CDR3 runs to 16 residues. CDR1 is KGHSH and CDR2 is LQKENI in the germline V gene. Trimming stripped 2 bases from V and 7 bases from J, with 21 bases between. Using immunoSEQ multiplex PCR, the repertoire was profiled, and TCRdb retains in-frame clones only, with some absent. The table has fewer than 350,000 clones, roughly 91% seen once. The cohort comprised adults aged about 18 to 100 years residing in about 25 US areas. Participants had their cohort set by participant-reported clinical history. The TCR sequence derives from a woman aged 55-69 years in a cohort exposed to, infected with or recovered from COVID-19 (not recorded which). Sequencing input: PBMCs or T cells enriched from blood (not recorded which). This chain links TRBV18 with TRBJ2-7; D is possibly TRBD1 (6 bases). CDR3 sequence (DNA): TGTGCCAGCTCACCAGGGGCCCCAGGGGCGCCTCTGGAGCAGTACTTC. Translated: CASSPGAPGAPLEQYF. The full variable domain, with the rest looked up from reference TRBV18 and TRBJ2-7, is NAGVMQNPRHLVRRRGQEARLRCSPMKGHSHVYWYRQLPEEGLKFMVYLQKENIIDESGMPKERFSAEFPKEGPSILRIQQVVRGDSAAYFCASSPGAPGAPLEQYFGPGTRLTVT.